This TCR beta chain stems from a study of cytomegalovirus exposure and HLA in healthy donors. Clones were read by immunoSEQ multiplex PCR, and TCRdb kept only the in-frame ones, dropping some. The sample contains fewer than 400,000 clones, roughly 90% of which appear only once. Germline CDR1 is SGHTA and CDR2 is FQGTGA. This CDR3 contains 14 residues. The V end was cut by 0 bases, the J end by 3 bases, with 8 bases between. Separate from the approximately 670-subject first cohort, the approximately 120-subject validation cohort was the one that the donors belonged to. Sequences were obtained from PBMCs. The rearrangement links TRBV7-3 to TRBJ2-5; D is perhaps TRBD1 (6 bases). This sequence was found in a woman in her late teens or twenties in good health and CMV-seronegative. CDR3 amino acids: CASSLTQGKETQYF. As DNA, the CDR3 is TGTGCCAGCAGCTTAACTCAGGGGAAAGAGACCCAGTACTTC.